This passage covers 30 T cell receptor beta chains from one sample sequenced in a study of cytomegalovirus exposure and HLA in healthy donors. PCR primers comprised 60 Vbeta and 13 Jbeta primers. The protocol was immunoSEQ multiplex PCR, while the TCRdb copy is restricted to in-frame clones and leaves out a portion. Its table lists about 46,000 clones. What was sequenced was PBMCs. These receptor sequences come from a woman in her forties in good health and CMV-seronegative.

J is TRBJ2-5 and V is TRBV5-1, with D perhaps matching TRBD1 (6 bases). V was clipped by 2 bases and J by 5 bases, with 16 bases between them. Germline V gene sequence: CDR1 SGHRS, CDR2 YFSETQ. The CDR3 spans 15 residues. CDR3 sequence (DNA): TGCGCCAGCAGCTTCGGGTTACAGGGATGGGAGACCCAGTACTTC. As protein: CASSFGLQGWETQYF. The whole variable domain, filled in from reference TRBV5-1 and TRBJ2-5, reads KAGVTQTPRYLIKTRGQQVTLSCSPISGHRSVSWYQQTPGQGLQFLFEYFSETQRNKGNFPGRFSGRQFSNSRSEMNVSTLELGDSALYLCASSFGLQGWETQYFGPGTRLLVL.

The rearrangement links TRBV19 to TRBJ2-2, with 7 positions matching TRBD2. The CDR3 is made up of 15 amino acids. The junction had 7 bases not matched to a gene; V was cut back by 5 bases and J by 4 bases. Germline lookup yields CDR1 LNHDA and CDR2 SQIVND (reference sequence). The CDR3 spells CASSRGTTGTGELFF. CDR3 nucleotides: TGTGCCAGTAGTCGCGGGACTACGGGCACCGGGGAGCTGTTTTTT.

The DNA for the CDR3 is TGTGCCACCAGCAGCTCCTACGTAGGGGCGGCAGATACGCAGTATTTT. It codes for CATSSSYVGAADTQYF. The chain recombines TRBV15 with TRBJ2-3, with D tentatively TRBD1 (5 bases). The CDR3 runs to 16 residues. Germline values: CDR1 LNHNV, CDR2 YYDKDF (reference sequence). The V end was cut by 3 bases, the J end by 4 bases, with 17 bases between.

This chain joins TRBV7-2 and TRBJ2-1, with 7 bases identical to TRBD2. This CDR3 is built from 15 residues. The ends lost 1 base at V and 5 bases at J; junction bases unmatched: 5. Germline values: CDR1 SGHTA, CDR2 FQGNSA. CDR3 in amino acids: CASSLDLAEDNEQFF. The CDR3 DNA sequence: TGTGCCAGCAGCTTAGACCTAGCGGAAGACAATGAGCAGTTCTTC.

The chain recombines TRBV6-6 with TRBJ2-1; D possibly corresponds to TRBD2 (6 bases). The length of the CDR3 is 16 residues. With 4 bases removed from V and 0 bases from J, the gap between germline ends came to 13 bases. Germline CDR1 reads MNHNY; CDR2 reads SVGAGI (reference sequence). The CDR3 DNA follows: TGTGCCAGCAGTTCGCTAACTAGCAGCTCCTACAATGAGCAGTTCTTC. Translated: CASSSLTSSSYNEQFF.

This sequence joins TRBV9 and TRBJ1-3; D gene ambiguous. Trimming shortened V by 8 bases and J by 3 bases, and 9 bases separated the two germline ends. The CDR3 spans 12 residues. CDR1 and CDR2 from the germline V gene are SGDLS and YYNGEE. The CDR3 here is CASGENGNTIYF. The CDR3 nucleotides are TGTGCCAGTGGGGAGAATGGAAACACCATATATTTT.

The chain joins TRBV28 to TRBJ1-5; 7 nucleotides agree with TRBD1. With V trimmed by 2 bases and J by 6 bases, 4 bases remained unmatched. In germline, CDR1 is MDHEN, CDR2 SYDVKM. The CDR3 has 14 residues. The CDR3 DNA reads as TGTGCCAGCAGTTTAAAGGGGGCGCGTCAGCCCCAGCATTTT. Translating it yields CASSLKGARQPQHF.

The V and J genes are TRBV30 and TRBJ2-5; D gene ambiguous. The CDR3 length is 13 residues. CDR1 is GTSNPN and CDR2 is SVGIG in the germline V gene (reference sequence). V shed 2 bases and J shed 5 bases, with 12 bases lying between them. CDR3 region: CAWSTAAKETQYF. The CDR3 bases are TGTGCCTGGAGTACGGCAGCGAAGGAGACCCAGTACTTC.

The V call is TRBV5-1, the J call TRBJ2-1; 8 positions match TRBD2. The CDR3 loop spans 15 amino acids. Germline lookup yields CDR1 SGHRS and CDR2 YFSETQ. With V trimmed by 5 bases and J by 2 bases, 6 bases remained unmatched. The CDR3 sequence is CASSLGGAPYNEQFF. In nucleotides, the CDR3 is TGCGCCAGCAGTCTCGGGGGGGCGCCCTACAATGAGCAGTTCTTC. The variable domain in full, completed from reference TRBV5-1 and TRBJ2-1, reads KAGVTQTPRYLIKTRGQQVTLSCSPISGHRSVSWYQQTPGQGLQFLFEYFSETQRNKGNFPGRFSGRQFSNSRSEMNVSTLELGDSALYLCASSLGGAPYNEQFFGPGTRLTVL.

V usage is TRBV15 and J usage is TRBJ2-7; TRBD1 might be the D (6 bases). CDR1 is LNHNV and CDR2 is YYDKDF in the germline V gene (reference sequence). The CDR3 totals 16 residues. V lost 0 bases to trimming and J lost 3 bases, with 15 bases between them. DNA for the CDR3: TGTGCCACCAGCAGAGATCAGGGGTCCCCCTACTACGAGCAGTACTTC. Translating it yields CATSRDQGSPYYEQYF.

The rearrangement joins TRBV15 to TRBJ2-7, with TRBD2 as a possible D gene (5 bases). Deletions cut 8 bases from V and 1 base from J, with 18 bases between. This CDR3 region has 15 residues. CDR1 and CDR2 (germline): LNHNV, YYDKDF (reference sequence). The CDR3 sequence: CATVIRRLASYEQYF. DNA of the CDR3: TGTGCCACCGTGATACGACGCCTAGCTTCCTACGAGCAGTACTTC.

This rearrangement joins TRBV28 to TRBJ2-4; TRBD1 is a possible D gene (5 bases). CDR3 size: 17 residues. Germline loops: CDR1 MDHEN, CDR2 SYDVKM. The V and J ends lost 3 bases and 0 bases respectively, with 15 bases between them. The CDR3 DNA follows: TGTGCCAGCAGTTTGGGTGGACACCAGCTAGCCAAAAACATTCAGTACTTC. Its translation: CASSLGGHQLAKNIQYF.

The gene calls are TRBV19 and TRBJ1-1; the match to TRBD1 covers 7 bases. Germline values: CDR1 LNHDA, CDR2 SQIVND (reference sequence). J was trimmed by 12 bases and V by 2 bases; bases with no gene match: 9. CDR3 length: 13 residues. CDR3 loop: CASSISAGGPSFF. The CDR3 bases are TGTGCCAGTAGTATATCCGCAGGGGGGCCGTCTTTCTTT.

The chain uses TRBV4-3 and TRBJ2-7; 8 bases are a match to TRBD1. Looked up from germline, CDR1 is LGHNA and CDR2 is YSLEER. The CDR3 is 15 residues long. The junction had 5 bases not matched to a gene; V was cut back by 1 base and J by 3 bases. The CDR3 region is CASSQGTGWVYEQYF. CDR3 in DNA: TGCGCCAGCAGCCAAGGGACAGGGTGGGTCTACGAGCAGTACTTC.

CDR3 residues: CASTIELEAFF. The CDR3 bases are TGTGCCAGCACGATCGAGCTTGAAGCTTTCTTT. The V and J genes are TRBV2 and TRBJ1-1; D is ambiguous. Germline CDR1 is SNHLY and CDR2 is FYNNEI. CDR3 size: 11 residues. V lost 7 bases to trimming and J lost 7 bases, with 10 bases between them.

J is TRBJ2-1 and V is TRBV29-1, with TRBD2 identical over 11 bases. V was clipped by 7 bases and J by 4 bases; unmatched bases: 6. Germline CDR1 SQVTM, CDR2 ANQGSEA. The CDR3 is made up of 14 amino acids. CDR3 in amino acids: CSDLLAGAYNEQFF. CDR3 coding DNA: TGCAGCGACTTACTAGCGGGAGCGTACAATGAGCAGTTCTTC.

The genes are TRBV7-8 and TRBJ2-5, with 8 positions matching TRBD2. Per the germline V gene, CDR1 is SGHVS and CDR2 is FQNEAQ. The CDR3 has 16 amino acids. The trim removed 3 bases at V and 5 bases at J, leaving 11 bases unmatched. CDR3 DNA: TGTGCCAGCAGCTTTGTAGAGCGGGAGCTTTGGGAGACCCAGTACTTC. Protein: CASSFVERELWETQYF.

The chain recombines TRBV7-2 with TRBJ2-5; 8 nucleotides align to TRBD1. The CDR3 is made up of 16 amino acids. With V trimmed by 4 bases and J by 1 base, 8 bases remained unmatched. The germline V gene encodes CDR1 SGHTA and CDR2 FQGNSA. CDR3: CASSSSTGDFQETQYF. The CDR3 DNA reads TGTGCCAGCAGCTCCTCGACAGGGGACTTCCAAGAGACCCAGTACTTC.

J is TRBJ2-7 and V is TRBV18, with 9 bases matching TRBD1. CDR3 size: 15 residues. The J segment lost 4 bases and the V segment lost 5 bases, leaving 9 bases of the junction unmatched. The germline CDR1 and CDR2 sequences are KGHSH and LQKENI. The CDR3 spells CASSTLQGAGYEQYF. The CDR3 DNA reads as TGTGCCAGCTCAACACTACAGGGGGCGGGGTACGAGCAGTACTTC.

The gene calls are TRBV9 and TRBJ2-5; 9 bases match TRBD1. This CDR3 is 14 amino acids long. V dropped 0 bases and J dropped 6; count of bases not matched to a gene: 3. CDR1 SGDLS and CDR2 YYNGEE come from the germline V gene. CDR3 residues: CASSVGTGVQTQYF. The CDR3 region has the DNA TGTGCCAGCAGCGTAGGGACAGGGGTACAGACCCAGTACTTC. The whole variable domain, filled in from reference TRBV9 and TRBJ2-5, reads DSGVTQTPKHLITATGQRVTLRCSPRSGDLSVYWYQQSLDQGLQFLIQYYNGEERAKGNILERFSAQQFPDLHSELNLSSLELGDSALYFCASSVGTGVQTQYFGPGTRLLVL.

The chain combines TRBV27 with TRBJ2-2, with D unresolved. CDR1 and CDR2 from the germline V gene are MNHEY and SMNVEV (reference sequence). Trimming removed 3 bases from V and 5 bases from J, with 10 bases in between. There are 14 residues in the CDR3. In nucleotides, the CDR3 is TGTGCCAGCAGTTTCGGTTTACTTACCGGGGAGCTGTTTTTT. Its protein is CASSFGLLTGELFF.

The V gene is TRBV18, the J gene TRBJ1-1; 9 positions match TRBD1. There are 17 residues in the CDR3. After removal of 6 bases from V and 1 base from J, the junction contained 12 bases not matched to a gene. Germline CDR1 KGHSH, CDR2 LQKENI. The CDR3 DNA follows: TGTGCCAGCTCGCCAGTTCGACCGGGACAGGGGAACACTGAAGCTTTCTTT. Amino acids: CASSPVRPGQGNTEAFF. Filled out from reference TRBV18 and TRBJ1-1, the complete variable domain reads NAGVMQNPRHLVRRRGQEARLRCSPMKGHSHVYWYRQLPEEGLKFMVYLQKENIIDESGMPKERFSAEFPKEGPSILRIQQVVRGDSAAYFCASSPVRPGQGNTEAFFGQGTRLTVV.

This chain connects TRBV28 to TRBJ1-2; no clear D. Trimming removed 3 bases from V and 5 bases from J, with 4 bases in between. Germline CDR1 MDHEN, CDR2 SYDVKM. This CDR3 is built from 11 residues. The CDR3 sequence is CASSFGYGYTF. The CDR3 coding sequence is TGTGCCAGCAGTTTCGGGTATGGCTACACCTTC.

V and J are TRBV11-2 and TRBJ2-7, with D uncertain. V was pared by 1 base and J by 6 bases, with 7 bases between. Germline V CDR1 and CDR2: SGHAT, FQNNGV. This CDR3 has 12 residues. CDR3 nucleotides: TGTGCCAGCAGCTTAGCTTCTCTCGAGCAGTACTTC. This codes for CASSLASLEQYF.

The genes are TRBV4-2 and TRBJ1-2, with 8 nucleotides matching TRBD1. The germline CDR1 and CDR2 sequences are LGHNA and YNFKEQ. This CDR3 region has 14 residues. V lost 4 bases, J lost 5 bases, and 6 bases stayed unmatched. DNA for the CDR3: TGTGCCAGCAGCCTCCCGGGACAGGCATATGGCTACACCTTC. As protein: CASSLPGQAYGYTF.

J is TRBJ2-3 and V is TRBV30; no firm D call. V gave up 5 bases and J gave up 1 base, with 4 bases separating them. Germline values: CDR1 GTSNPN, CDR2 SVGIG (reference sequence). This CDR3 region has 11 residues. CDR3 sequence: CAWSGTDTQYF. The CDR3 coding sequence is TGTGCCTGGTCGGGCACAGATACGCAGTATTTT.

This chain uses TRBV7-8 with TRBJ2-2; D is possibly TRBD1 (5 bases). In germline, CDR1 is SGHVS, CDR2 FQNEAQ. The CDR3 extends over 14 amino acids. V was shortened by 2 bases and J by 3 bases, with 7 bases between the two germline ends. The CDR3 is CASSLTGHTGELFF. The CDR3 nucleotides read TGTGCCAGCAGCTTAACAGGTCACACCGGGGAGCTGTTTTTT.

This chain uses TRBV5-1 with TRBJ2-5, with TRBD2 matching over 9 bases. Germline V gives CDR1 SGHRS, CDR2 YFSETQ. Trimming removed 1 base from V and 5 bases from J; junction bases left unmatched: 3. The CDR3 has 14 residues. The CDR3 region is CASSLTSGRETQYF. CDR3 DNA sequence: TGCGCCAGCAGCTTGACGAGCGGGAGGGAGACCCAGTACTTC.

J is TRBJ1-2 and V is TRBV28; D unresolved. Looked up from germline, CDR1 is MDHEN and CDR2 is SYDVKM. V lost 5 bases and J 4 bases, leaving 8 bases between the germline ends. The CDR3 sequence is 12 residues long. CDR3 sequence reads: CASSRGGYGYTF. The CDR3, as DNA: TGTGCCAGCAGTCGGGGTGGCTATGGCTACACCTTC.

V and J are TRBV10-2 and TRBJ2-7; D may be TRBD2 (5 bases). Per the germline V gene, CDR1 is WSHSY and CDR2 is SAAADI. The ends were cut back, 6 bases at V and 2 bases at J, with 11 bases in the middle. This CDR3 has 13 residues. DNA of the CDR3: TGCGCCAGCAGATCCGGGATTGCCTACGAGCAGTACTTC. This sequence encodes CASRSGIAYEQYF.